The 19 T cell receptor beta chains in this list originate from one sample, sequenced in a study of CD8+CD57+ T cells in acquired aplastic anemia. Genomic DNA templated the TCR beta VDJ and CDR3 profiling. Using its own MiXCR run on the reads, TCRdb lists one record per CDR3 protein. The data hold about 48,000 distinct CDR3 sequences, with around two thirds observed a single time. The source material was sorted CD4+, CD8+, or CD8+CD57+ T cells (not recorded which) from PBMCs. The receptors stem from a human donor in good health, serving as a control.

This clonotype was picked up many times. V usage is TRBV6-9 and J usage is TRBJ2-3, with D perhaps matching TRBD2 (6 bases). The CDR3 spans 20 residues. Germline-derived CDR1 and CDR2 are MNHGY and SVAAGI. V was clipped by 1 base and J by 1 base, with 24 bases between them. The CDR3 reads CASSYLSGGLARDRTDTQYF. The CDR3 DNA reads TGTGCCAGCAGTTATTTATCCGGCGGCCTAGCGAGGGACCGCACAGATACGCAGTATTTT.

The chain joins TRBV25-1 to TRBJ1-3; unclear D gene. Looked up from germline, CDR1 is MGHDK and CDR2 is SYGVNS. The CDR3 is made up of 14 amino acids. The V end was cut by 6 bases, the J end by 0 bases, with 9 bases between. The DNA for the CDR3 is TGTGCCAGCAGACCCCAGCACTCTGGAAACACCATATATTTT. Its translation: CASRPQHSGNTIYF.

The chain combines TRBV24-1 with TRBJ1-3; D is unresolved. V dropped 9 bases and J dropped 0 bases, with 8 bases sitting between them. CDR3 length equals 13 residues. Germline values: CDR1 KGHDR, CDR2 SFDVKD. This CDR3 reads CATQADSGNTIYF. The CDR3 DNA sequence: TGTGCCACCCAGGCTGACTCTGGAAACACCATATATTTT.

The chain links TRBV11-3 to TRBJ2-7, with TRBD1 as a possible D gene (7 bases). Germline V gene lookup returns CDR1 SGHNT and CDR2 YENEEA. The CDR3 is made up of 15 amino acids. V was shortened by 5 bases and J by 6 bases, with 20 bases between the two germline ends. For the CDR3, the DNA is TGTGCCAGCAGCCTTGGACAGGCCCTCGGGGGCGAGCAGTACTTC. Its protein product is CASSLGQALGGEQYF.

The chain is built from TRBV29-1 and TRBJ1-2; D is undetermined. Germline CDR1 is SQVTM and CDR2 is ANQGSEA. There are 13 residues in the CDR3. V lost 3 bases and J 5 bases, leaving 13 bases between the germline ends. The CDR3 protein is CSVDGPLWYGYTF. The DNA for the CDR3 is TGCAGCGTTGACGGACCCCTATGGTATGGCTACACCTTC.

The rearrangement links TRBV7-8 to TRBJ1-5, with 10 bases fitting TRBD1. The CDR3 covers 13 residues. Germline loops: CDR1 SGHVS, CDR2 FQNEAQ. V was pared by 8 bases and J by 6 bases, with 4 bases of the junction left unmatched. The CDR3: CASGTGETQPQHF. In DNA form, the CDR3 reads TGTGCCAGCGGGACAGGGGAGACTCAGCCCCAGCATTTT.

J is TRBJ1-1 and V is TRBV19; D is uncertain. Germline V gene data show CDR1 as LNHDA and CDR2 as SQIVND (reference sequence). Deletions cut 4 bases from V and 1 base from J, with 7 bases between. This CDR3 has 13 residues. In DNA, the CDR3 is TGTGCCAGTAGTACAGCGAGGAACACTGAAGCTTTCTTT. Its protein product is CASSTARNTEAFF. The full variable domain, with the rest looked up from reference TRBV19 and TRBJ1-1, is DGGITQSPKYLFRKEGQNVTLSCEQNLNHDAMYWYRQDPGQGLRLIYYSQIVNDFQKGDIAEGYSVSREKKESFPLTVTSAQKNPTAFYLCASSTARNTEAFFGQGTRLTVV.

The V and J genes are TRBV10-3 and TRBJ1-5, with TRBD1 as a possible D gene (6 bases). The CDR3 has 17 amino acids. V was trimmed by 4 bases and J by 1 base, leaving 17 bases between them. Germline V gives CDR1 ENHRY, CDR2 SYGVKD. In DNA, the CDR3 is TGTGCCATCAGTGCCCAGGGGTTTGGGATAAGCAATCAGCCCCAGCATTTT. The encoded protein is CAISAQGFGISNQPQHF.

The V and J genes are TRBV7-7 and TRBJ2-1; unclear D gene. CDR1 is SSHAT, CDR2 FNYEAQ, per germline (reference sequence). V dropped 1 base and J dropped 5 bases, with 6 bases sitting between them. The CDR3 loop spans 13 amino acids. For the CDR3, the DNA is TGTGCCAGCAGCTTAGGGCAGAACAATGAGCAGTTCTTC. It specifies CASSLGQNNEQFF. Variable domain in full (rest from reference TRBV7-7 and TRBJ2-1): GAGVSQSPRYKVTKRGQDVTLRCDPISSHATLYWYQQALGQGPEFLTYFNYEAQPDKSGLPSDRFSAERPEGSISTLTIQRTEQRDSAMYRCASSLGQNNEQFFGPGTRLTVL.

This sequence joins TRBV2 and TRBJ2-7, with TRBD2 matching 9 bases. Germline loops: CDR1 SNHLY, CDR2 FYNNEI. With 6 bases clipped from V and 3 bases from J, the junction kept 12 bases outside the gene matches. The CDR3 loop spans 16 amino acids. Here the CDR3 reads CASSLHERGALYEQYF. In DNA, the CDR3 is TGTGCCAGCAGCCTTCATGAGCGGGGGGCCCTCTACGAGCAGTACTTC. Complete variable domain (other parts from reference TRBV2 and TRBJ2-7): EPEVTQTPSHQVTQMGQEVILRCVPISNHLYFYWYRQILGQKVEFLVSFYNNEISEKSEIFDDQFSVERPDGSNFTLKIRSTKLEDSAMYFCASSLHERGALYEQYFGPGTRLTVT.

J is TRBJ2-7 and V is TRBV7-2; possible D gene TRBD1, 6 bases. This CDR3 is built from 13 residues. The V end was cut by 5 bases, the J end by 6 bases, with 14 bases between. CDR1 is SGHTA, CDR2 FQGNSA, per germline. DNA for the CDR3: TGTGCCAGCAGCCAGGGGCCTCAAGGCGAGCAGTACTTC. It encodes CASSQGPQGEQYF.

The chain employs TRBV20-1 and TRBJ2-1, with TRBD2 matching over 11 bases. The CDR3 is 14 amino acids. Germline CDR1 is DFQATT and CDR2 is SNEGSKA (reference sequence). With 3 bases clipped from V and 6 bases from J, the junction kept 4 bases outside the gene matches. The CDR3 coding sequence is TGCAGTGCTAGTGAGCTAGCGGGGGGCAATGAGCAGTTCTTC. Amino acid sequence: CSASELAGGNEQFF.

The chain links TRBV19 to TRBJ2-3; unclear D gene. The CDR3 covers 14 residues. Per germline, CDR1 LNHDA and CDR2 SQIVND (reference sequence). The V end lost 8 bases, the J end lost 3 bases, and 15 bases lay between the germline ends. Here the CDR3 DNA reads TGTGCCAGTGACAACCCAGAACGAACAGATACGCAGTATTTT. As protein: CASDNPERTDTQYF.

The chain couples TRBV24-1 to TRBJ1-1, with 10 nucleotides matching TRBD1. Trimming at V came to 10 bases and at J to 7 bases, leaving 8 bases not matched to a gene. CDR3 size: 13 residues. The V gene's germline CDR1 is KGHDR and CDR2 SFDVKD. The CDR3 loop is CATTETGGGEAFF. CDR3 nucleotides: TGTGCCACGACTGAGACAGGGGGCGGTGAAGCTTTCTTT.

The chain has TRBV19 and TRBJ1-1, with 7 nucleotides matching TRBD1. V lost 3 bases, J lost 5 bases, and 6 bases stayed unmatched. The V gene's germline CDR1 is LNHDA and CDR2 SQIVND (reference sequence). CDR3 length: 14 residues. The CDR3 nucleotides are TGTGCCAGTAGTATCCAGGGGGGAAAAACTGAAGCTTTCTTT. It specifies CASSIQGGKTEAFF.

This clonotype was observed a few times. The chain carries TRBV24-1 and TRBJ2-7; D remains ambiguous. The CDR3 runs to 11 residues. V dropped 10 bases and J dropped 3 bases, with 9 bases sitting between them. Germline assignment: CDR1 KGHDR and CDR2 SFDVKD. The chain's CDR3 is CATPHSYEQYF. The CDR3 region has the DNA TGTGCCACTCCTCATAGCTACGAGCAGTACTTC.

The chain employs TRBV2 and TRBJ2-3, with D possibly being TRBD1 (5 bases). There are 14 residues in the CDR3. Trimming removed 3 bases from V and 1 base from J, with 8 bases in between. From germline, CDR1 is SNHLY and CDR2 FYNNEI. The CDR3 sequence: CASSDRVGTDTQYF. CDR3 in DNA: TGTGCCAGCAGTGACAGGGTGGGCACAGATACGCAGTATTTT.

This clonotype was observed once. The chain uses TRBV29-1 and TRBJ1-1; the D gene is possibly TRBD1 (5 bases). The CDR3 runs 17 residues. Trimming took 3 bases from V and 0 from J, leaving 20 bases between them. Looked up from germline, CDR1 is SQVTM and CDR2 is ANQGSEA. The CDR3 region is CSVDGGRTRGMNTEAFF. The CDR3 DNA reads TGCAGCGTTGATGGCGGCAGGACGCGGGGGATGAACACTGAAGCTTTCTTT.

This clonotype is a singleton in its sample. This chain connects TRBV7-9 to TRBJ1-1; D not resolved. Germline loops: CDR1 SEHNR, CDR2 FQNEAQ (reference sequence). The V and J ends lost 5 bases and 1 base respectively, with 5 bases between them. CDR3 length: 12 residues. The CDR3: CASSRENTEAFF. In nucleotides, the CDR3 is TGTGCCAGCAGCCGGGAGAACACTGAAGCTTTCTTT.